One sample yielded the 31 T cell receptor beta chains listed below, sequenced in a study of T cells in Graves' hyperthyroidism and ophthalmopathy. Researchers took RNA transcripts and amplified the TCR beta CDR3 regions from them. In the first-round RT-PCR of the TCR CDR3, the HTBI primer set was used. TCRdb fed the multiplex PCR reads into MiXCR, producing one record per CDR3 protein. The table lists approximately 480,000 distinct CDR3 sequences, around 20% of them singletons. The specimen was blood. These TCRs come from a man younger than 35 with Graves' hyperthyroidism.

This clonotype turned up a few times. This sequence joins TRBV11-1 and TRBJ2-6; no clear D gene. Trimming left V 4 bases short and J 0 bases short, with 19 bases between. Germline values: CDR1 SGHAT, CDR2 FQDESV (reference sequence). This CDR3 is 19 amino acids long. The CDR3 loop reads CASSYPRAGEYSGANVLTF. The CDR3 region has the DNA TGTGCCAGCAGCTACCCCCGGGCAGGCGAGTACTCTGGGGCCAACGTCCTGACTTTC.

At least ten counts were recorded for this clonotype. The J gene is TRBJ2-7, the V gene TRBV11-2; 7 bases fit TRBD2. The CDR3 extends over 14 amino acids. V trimming: 4 bases; J trimming: 4 bases; junction bases outside the gene matches: 7. The germline V gene has CDR1 SGHAT and CDR2 FQNNGV. The CDR3 DNA is TGTGCCAGCAGCTCATCTAGCGGTGCTTACGAGCAGTACTTC. Translating it yields CASSSSSGAYEQYF.

The genes are TRBV5-1 and TRBJ2-7; tentatively, D is TRBD2 (5 bases). The CDR3 has 13 residues. V was pared by 0 bases and J by 4 bases, with 8 bases between. Germline V gene lookup returns CDR1 SGHRS and CDR2 YFSETQ. This CDR3 reads CASSLGWEYEQYF. The CDR3, as DNA: TGCGCCAGCAGCTTGGGATGGGAGTACGAGCAGTACTTC.

This clonotype was detected ten times or more. V usage is TRBV6-5 and J usage is TRBJ1-2, with 7 positions matching TRBD1. V shed 2 bases, J shed 7 bases, and the junction held 10 bases outside the gene matches. The CDR3 is made up of 15 amino acids. The germline V gene encodes CDR1 MNHEY and CDR2 SVGAGI. The CDR3 region has the DNA TGTGCCAGCAGTTACATCCGACAGGGACTGTTTGGCTACACCTTC. Translation: CASSYIRQGLFGYTF.

This chain connects TRBV6-1 to TRBJ1-2; the match to TRBD1 covers 9 bases. In germline, CDR1 is MNHNS, CDR2 SASEGT. Trimming at V came to 5 bases and at J to 8 bases, leaving 18 bases not matched to a gene. CDR3 length: 17 amino acids. CDR3 nucleotide sequence: TGTGCCAGCAGTCTTCCGAGGGCCGGGACAGGGCTGGACGGCTACACCTTC. Translating gives CASSLPRAGTGLDGYTF.

This clonotype was recorded many times. This chain links TRBV6-2 or TRBV6-3 with TRBJ1-2; TRBD1 is a possible D gene (6 bases). The V and J ends lost 3 bases and 3 bases respectively, with 11 bases between them. Germline CDR1 MNHEY, CDR2 SVGEGT. The CDR3 has 14 amino acids. CDR3 protein: CASSYRTDHYGYTF. CDR3 sequence (DNA): TGTGCCAGCAGTTATAGGACAGACCACTATGGCTACACCTTC.

The sample holds many counts of this clonotype. The chain employs TRBV12-3 or TRBV12-4 and TRBJ2-7, with TRBD1 as a possible D gene (7 bases). The ends were cut back, 2 bases at V and 5 bases at J, with 13 bases in the middle. The CDR3 extends over 14 amino acids. The CDR3 spells CASSLTGDLNEQYF. The CDR3, as DNA: TGTGCCAGCAGTTTAACAGGGGACTTGAACGAGCAGTACTTC.

This clonotype has a count of ten or more. Written as DNA, the CDR3 is TGTGCCAGCCTCATGTTGCCCTCTGATCCGTTAGAGCAGTACTTC. It yields the protein CASLMLPSDPLEQYF. The chain has TRBV2 and TRBJ2-7; D unresolved. Trimming removed 8 bases from V and 7 bases from J, with 24 bases in between. Germline CDR1 and CDR2: SNHLY and FYNNEI. This CDR3 has 15 residues.

V usage is TRBV6-2 or TRBV6-3 and J usage is TRBJ2-5; 7 bases are a match to TRBD1. The V gene's germline CDR1 is MNHEY and CDR2 SVGEGT. With V trimmed by 5 bases and J by 5 bases, 8 bases remained unmatched. The CDR3 totals 14 residues. The CDR3 loop is CASSRPDRMETQYF. For the CDR3, the DNA is TGTGCCAGCAGTCGGCCGGACAGGATGGAGACCCAGTACTTC.

Details on this clonotype: A much larger clone lies one base from this, so it may be a read error. This sequence joins TRBV10-3 and TRBJ1-1; a weak D match, TRBD1 (5 bases). The CDR3 is made up of 14 amino acids. From germline, CDR1 is ENHRY and CDR2 SYGVKD. Trimming stripped 8 bases from V and 6 bases from J, with 19 bases between. The CDR3, as DNA: TGTGCCATCCGCTCAGGCCAGGGTAACGCTGAAGCTTTCTTT. Translating gives CAIRSGQGNAEAFF.

This clonotype has ten or more counts. The V call is TRBV5-1, the J call TRBJ2-2; unclear D gene. Trimming shortened V by 4 bases and J by 3 bases, and 7 bases separated the two germline ends. Germline V gene lookup returns CDR1 SGHRS and CDR2 YFSETQ. The CDR3 totals 13 residues. The CDR3 sequence is CASSLSDTGELFF. DNA for the CDR3: TGCGCCAGCAGCCTGTCGGACACCGGGGAGCTGTTTTTT.

There are many counts of this clonotype. The rearrangement joins TRBV7-8 to TRBJ2-5, with a weak D call TRBD2 (6 bases). V was trimmed by 5 bases and J by 5 bases, leaving 12 bases between them. Germline CDR1 and CDR2: SGHVS and FQNEAQ. This CDR3 has 13 residues. CDR3 coding DNA: TGTGCCAGCAGCCCGAGAAGCGGGGAGACCCAGTACTTC. Protein product: CASSPRSGETQYF.

This chain connects TRBV12-3 or TRBV12-4 to TRBJ1-1, with 12 nucleotides matching TRBD1. The ends lost 1 base at V and 8 bases at J; junction bases unmatched: 5. This CDR3 contains 15 residues. In DNA form, the CDR3 reads TGTGCCAGCAGTTTAGAAGCCGGGACAGGGGGCGAAGCTTTCTTT. It yields the protein CASSLEAGTGGEAFF.

This clonotype turned up a few times. V is TRBV6-1 and J is TRBJ1-1; D possibly corresponds to TRBD1 (6 bases). The V gene lost 8 bases and the J gene lost 11 bases, with 18 bases spanning the gap. Germline assignment: CDR1 MNHNS and CDR2 SASEGT. The CDR3 consists of 12 residues. CDR3 sequence (DNA): TGTGCCAGCCGTCAAGGGGGGCATAGGGCTTTCTTT. Translating gives CASRQGGHRAFF.

The chain combines TRBV2 with TRBJ2-2; maybe TRBD1 (6 bases). V shed 0 bases and J shed 7 bases, with 15 bases lying between them. The CDR3 runs 16 residues. Germline lookup yields CDR1 SNHLY and CDR2 FYNNEI. CDR3 region: CASSEALQGSVGELFF. The CDR3 DNA follows: TGTGCCAGCAGTGAAGCGCTTCAGGGGTCGGTCGGGGAGCTGTTTTTT. Variable domain in full (rest from reference TRBV2 and TRBJ2-2): EPEVTQTPSHQVTQMGQEVILRCVPISNHLYFYWYRQILGQKVEFLVSFYNNEISEKSEIFDDQFSVERPDGSNFTLKIRSTKLEDSAMYFCASSEALQGSVGELFFGEGSRLTVL.

This clonotype was counted many times. This chain joins TRBV25-1 and TRBJ2-7; 7 bases align to TRBD2. The germline gives CDR1 MGHDK, CDR2 SYGVNS. The CDR3 is 16 residues long. With V trimmed by 2 bases and J by 0 bases, 7 bases remained unmatched. The DNA for the CDR3 is TGTGCCAGCAGTGAAGGGGGAGGGAGGGCCTCCTACGAGCAGTACTTC. Protein sequence: CASSEGGGRASYEQYF.

The V gene is TRBV5-1, the J gene TRBJ1-1, with TRBD1 as a possible D gene (5 bases). Germline V CDR1 and CDR2: SGHRS, YFSETQ. The CDR3 loop spans 14 amino acids. V dropped 1 base and J dropped 3 bases, with 10 bases sitting between them. CDR3 residues: CASSLFQGDTEAFF. CDR3 nucleotide sequence: TGCGCCAGCAGCTTGTTTCAGGGTGACACTGAAGCTTTCTTT.

There are many counts of this clonotype. This chain uses TRBV2 with TRBJ2-4; tentative D call: TRBD2 (6 bases). This CDR3 is built from 19 residues. The V gene lost 6 bases and the J gene lost 0 bases, with 24 bases spanning the gap. The germline CDR1 and CDR2 sequences are SNHLY and FYNNEI. The CDR3 DNA is TGTGCCAGCAGCCCTATAGGGACTCAGGGAATGGGAGCCAAAAACATTCAGTACTTC. It is translated as CASSPIGTQGMGAKNIQYF.

This clonotype was observed many times. The chain links TRBV6-1 to TRBJ1-6; D might be TRBD1 (5 bases). The CDR3 is made up of 14 amino acids. V shed 6 bases and J shed 5 bases, with 11 bases lying between them. The germline CDR1 and CDR2 sequences are MNHNS and SASEGT. CDR3 residues: CASSPGTNNSPLHF. In DNA, the CDR3 is TGTGCCAGCAGCCCTGGGACGAATAATTCACCCCTCCACTTT.

This clonotype was found a few times. The chain is built from TRBV12-3 or TRBV12-4 and TRBJ1-2; TRBD1 aligns across 7 bases. This CDR3 has 13 residues. V was clipped by 8 bases and J by 0 bases; unmatched bases: 3. In nucleotides, the CDR3 is TGTGCCAGCCAGGACAGGACTAACTATGGCTACACCTTC. Translating it yields CASQDRTNYGYTF.

In regard to this clonotype: This may stem from a read error, because a much larger clone lies one nucleotide away. J is TRBJ1-3 and V is TRBV24-1, with unresolved D. Germline values: CDR1 KGHDR, CDR2 SFDVKD. The CDR3 runs to 15 residues. The CDR3 DNA reads TGTGCCACCAGTGATTCGGGCCACTCTGGAAACACCACATATTTT. This sequence encodes CATSDSGHSGNTTYF.

The chain recombines TRBV18 with TRBJ2-5, with D perhaps matching TRBD1 (6 bases). Trimming took 4 bases from V and 1 from J, leaving 10 bases between them. The germline CDR1 and CDR2 sequences are KGHSH and LQKENI. The length of the CDR3 is 14 residues. CDR3 DNA sequence: TGTGCCAGCTCACGGACAGATCTCCAAGAGACCCAGTACTTC. Translation: CASSRTDLQETQYF.

This clonotype was detected ten times or more. The genes are TRBV27 and TRBJ1-1; 9 bases line up with TRBD1. The length of the CDR3 is 14 residues. Germline V gene data show CDR1 as MNHEY and CDR2 as SMNVEV (reference sequence). V trimming: 5 bases; J trimming: 7 bases; junction bases outside the gene matches: 8. CDR3: CASSHGDRVFEAFF. CDR3 nucleotide sequence: TGTGCCAGCAGTCATGGGGACAGGGTTTTTGAAGCTTTCTTT.

A few counts support this clonotype. V gene TRBV12-3 or TRBV12-4 combines with J gene TRBJ2-3; D may be TRBD1 (5 bases). The CDR3 consists of 15 residues. Trimming cost V 2 bases and J 2 bases, with 11 bases left between them. Here the CDR3 reads CASSLFWGSTDTQYF. The CDR3 region has the DNA TGTGCCAGCAGTTTATTTTGGGGCTCCACAGATACGCAGTATTTT.

The chain carries TRBV6-2 or TRBV6-3 and TRBJ2-7, with 10 bases fitting TRBD2. Losses at the gene ends were 5 bases for V and 2 bases for J; bases not matched to a gene: 18. Looked up from germline, CDR1 is MNHEY and CDR2 is SVGEGT. CDR3 size: 19 residues. The CDR3 region has the DNA TGTGCCAGCAGTCTCAACTACGAACTCGGACTAGCGGTGCCCTACGAGCAGTACTTC. Translation: CASSLNYELGLAVPYEQYF.

This clonotype has just a few counts. The chain has TRBV5-1 and TRBJ2-2, with 7 positions matching TRBD1. J lost 5 bases, V lost 4 bases, and 11 bases had no gene match. Germline CDR1 and CDR2: SGHRS and YFSETQ. The CDR3 has 16 amino acids. CDR3 region: CASSKDRARRTGELFF. CDR3 nucleotides: TGCGCCAGCAGCAAAGACAGGGCCAGGAGGACCGGGGAGCTGTTTTTT.

CDR3 region: CASSFLIEDTQYF. CDR3 nucleotide sequence: TGCGCCAGCAGCTTCTTAATTGAAGATACGCAGTATTTT. V and J are TRBV5-1 and TRBJ2-3; D unclear. The CDR3 covers 13 residues. V lost 2 bases to trimming and J lost 5 bases, with 9 bases between them. CDR1 is SGHRS, CDR2 YFSETQ, per germline.

Ten or more counts support this clonotype. The chain employs TRBV27 and TRBJ1-1; perhaps TRBD1 as D (5 bases). The germline V gene encodes CDR1 MNHEY and CDR2 SMNVEV (reference sequence). This CDR3 contains 15 residues. Trimming pared 1 base from V and 5 bases from J, leaving 14 bases between. The CDR3 loop reads CASSLLGAQNTEAFF. The CDR3, as DNA: TGTGCCAGCAGTTTATTAGGGGCGCAAAATACTGAAGCTTTCTTT.

This clonotype occurred many times. This clone may be a read error of a much larger clone one base away. The chain links TRBV6-1 to TRBJ1-1; TRBD1 might be the D (5 bases). With 4 bases removed from V and 6 bases from J, the gap between germline ends came to 12 bases. This CDR3 has 13 amino acids. Germline CDR1 reads MNHNS; CDR2 reads SASEGT. Written as DNA, the CDR3 is TGTGCCAGCAGTGTCAGGGTCGTAGCTGAAGCTTTCTTT. This encodes CASSVRVVAEAFF.

There are many counts of this clonotype. V is TRBV20-1 and J is TRBJ2-7, with TRBD2 identical over 7 bases. The CDR3 sequence is 12 residues long. Germline-derived CDR1 and CDR2 are DFQATT and SNEGSKA (reference sequence). V lost 8 bases, J lost 2 bases, and 6 bases stayed unmatched. The CDR3 nucleotides read TGCAGTCCCCAGCGGGACCCCTACGAGCAGTACTTC. Its translation is CSPQRDPYEQYF.

This clonotype was counted at least ten times. This rearrangement joins TRBV20-1 to TRBJ1-1; D not resolved. V lost 1 base and J 5 bases, leaving 20 bases between the germline ends. Germline CDR1 and CDR2: DFQATT and SNEGSKA (reference sequence). This CDR3 comprises 16 residues. For the CDR3, the DNA is TGCAGTGCTAGAGGAGCCCCGGCAGGCCGCCGAACTGAAGCTTTCTTT. Its translation: CSARGAPAGRRTEAFF.